These 9 T cell receptor beta chains were all obtained from the same sample, sequenced in a study of shared T cell receptors in the human thymus. This table comes from immunoSEQ multiplex PCR, and its TCRdb copy is limited to in-frame clones, with some not included. The repertoire holds roughly 700,000 clones, roughly 88% seen once, with around 0.0099% in the top ten. Separately, the same data were catalogued under a study of human thymus T cells.

Sequences were obtained from thymocytes. Receptors were obtained from a boy under two years old with a congenital heart defect.

The chain couples TRBV19 to TRBJ1-1, with D unclear. With 4 bases removed from V and 1 base from J, the gap between germline ends came to 4 bases. Germline V gene data show CDR1 as LNHDA and CDR2 as SQIVND (reference sequence). The CDR3 length is 12 residues. The CDR3 spells CASSTWNTEAFF. The CDR3 DNA is TGTGCCAGTAGTACATGGAACACTGAAGCTTTCTTT. Together with reference TRBV19 and TRBJ1-1, the CDR3 gives the full variable domain: DGGITQSPKYLFRKEGQNVTLSCEQNLNHDAMYWYRQDPGQGLRLIYYSQIVNDFQKGDIAEGYSVSREKKESFPLTVTSAQKNPTAFYLCASSTWNTEAFFGQGTRLTVV.

V is TRBV28 and J is TRBJ2-5; the D gene is possibly TRBD2 (6 bases). Germline values: CDR1 MDHEN, CDR2 SYDVKM. The CDR3 length is 15 residues. Trimming left V 6 bases short and J 0 bases short, with 14 bases between. The CDR3 coding sequence is TGTGCCAGCAGGGACCGCCGACTAGACCAAGAGACCCAGTACTTC. Protein: CASRDRRLDQETQYF.

J is TRBJ2-1 and V is TRBV6-1, with a weak D call TRBD2 (5 bases). The CDR3 is made up of 13 amino acids. The V end was cut by 6 bases, the J end by 9 bases, with 15 bases between. In germline, CDR1 is MNHNS, CDR2 SASEGT. The CDR3 nucleotides read TGTGCCAGCAGCCTCGGGATAGGCGGTGAGCAGTTCTTC. It is translated as CASSLGIGGEQFF.

The chain carries TRBV5-5 and TRBJ1-3; TRBD1 is a possible D gene (6 bases). The germline V and J ends were trimmed by 0 bases and 2 bases, with 15 bases remaining between them. The CDR3 loop spans 17 amino acids. Germline CDR1 is SGHKS and CDR2 is YYEKEE (reference sequence). For the CDR3, the DNA is TGTGCCAGCAGCTTGGACCCCTGGGGGGGCACTGGAAACACCATATATTTT. This sequence encodes CASSLDPWGGTGNTIYF.

The gene calls are TRBV5-6 and TRBJ1-1; the match to TRBD1 covers 9 bases. Trimming at V came to 2 bases and at J to 5 bases, leaving 13 bases not matched to a gene. From germline, CDR1 is SGHDT and CDR2 YYEEEE. The CDR3 is made up of 17 amino acids. The CDR3 DNA follows: TGTGCCAGCAGCTTCCACGGACAGGGGCGGTATAAGACTGAAGCTTTCTTT. This sequence encodes CASSFHGQGRYKTEAFF. The full variable domain, completed using reference TRBV5-6 and TRBJ1-1, is DAGVTQSPTHLIKTRGQQVTLRCSPKSGHDTVSWYQQALGQGPQFIFQYYEEEERQRGNFPDRFSGHQFPNYSSELNVNALLLGDSALYLCASSFHGQGRYKTEAFFGQGTRLTVV.

The table lists this clone with a count of one. V usage is TRBV4-3 and J usage is TRBJ1-2; D not certain. V was shortened by 0 bases and J by 6 bases, with 11 bases between the two germline ends. Germline V gene sequence: CDR1 LGHNA, CDR2 YSLEER. The CDR3 consists of 14 residues. The CDR3 region is CASSQDRVRDGYTF. The CDR3 DNA follows: TGCGCCAGCAGCCAAGATCGAGTACGGGATGGCTACACCTTC.

The chain couples TRBV5-4 to TRBJ1-5, with TRBD1 identical over 10 bases. J lost 6 bases, V lost 0 bases, and 3 bases had no gene match. Looked up from germline, CDR1 is SGHNT and CDR2 is YYREEE (reference sequence). The CDR3 has 15 amino acids. CDR3 nucleotide sequence: TGTGCCAGCAGCTTGGACGGGACAGGGGCTCAGCCCCAGCATTTT. Protein product: CASSLDGTGAQPQHF.

This clone has a single count. V gene TRBV4-3 combines with J gene TRBJ2-1; 10 bases line up with TRBD2. The V and J ends lost 1 base and 4 bases, in that order; junction bases with no gene match: 10. CDR1 is LGHNA, CDR2 YSLEER, per germline. This CDR3 is 18 amino acids long. CDR3 bases: TGCGCCAGCAGCCAAGCTCCGTCGACTAGCGGGCAATACAATGAGCAGTTCTTC. Amino acids: CASSQAPSTSGQYNEQFF.

The chain recombines TRBV12-5 with TRBJ2-1; 7 bases are a match to TRBD1. CDR1 is LGHNT and CDR2 is FRNRAP in the germline V gene. The V and J ends lost 3 bases and 5 bases, in that order; junction bases with no gene match: 7. This CDR3 is built from 15 residues. The CDR3 nucleotides are TGTGCTAGTGGTTTACAGCCTACAGGGGACAATGAGCAGTTCTTC. Protein: CASGLQPTGDNEQFF.